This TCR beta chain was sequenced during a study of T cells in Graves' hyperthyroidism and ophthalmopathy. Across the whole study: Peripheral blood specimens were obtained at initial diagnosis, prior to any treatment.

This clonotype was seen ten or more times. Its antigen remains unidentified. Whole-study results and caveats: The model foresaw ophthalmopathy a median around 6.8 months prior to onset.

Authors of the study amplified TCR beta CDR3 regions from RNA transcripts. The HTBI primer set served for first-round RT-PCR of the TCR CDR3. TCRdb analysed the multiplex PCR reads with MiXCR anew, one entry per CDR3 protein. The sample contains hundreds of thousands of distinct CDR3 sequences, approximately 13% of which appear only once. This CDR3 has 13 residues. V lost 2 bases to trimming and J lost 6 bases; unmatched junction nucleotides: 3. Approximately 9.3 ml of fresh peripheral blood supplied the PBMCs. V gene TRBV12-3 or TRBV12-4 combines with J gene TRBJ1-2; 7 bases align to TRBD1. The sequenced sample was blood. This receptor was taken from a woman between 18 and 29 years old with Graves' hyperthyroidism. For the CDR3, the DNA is TGTGCCAGCAGTTTAACAGGGGAGCATGGCTACACCTTC. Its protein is CASSLTGEHGYTF.